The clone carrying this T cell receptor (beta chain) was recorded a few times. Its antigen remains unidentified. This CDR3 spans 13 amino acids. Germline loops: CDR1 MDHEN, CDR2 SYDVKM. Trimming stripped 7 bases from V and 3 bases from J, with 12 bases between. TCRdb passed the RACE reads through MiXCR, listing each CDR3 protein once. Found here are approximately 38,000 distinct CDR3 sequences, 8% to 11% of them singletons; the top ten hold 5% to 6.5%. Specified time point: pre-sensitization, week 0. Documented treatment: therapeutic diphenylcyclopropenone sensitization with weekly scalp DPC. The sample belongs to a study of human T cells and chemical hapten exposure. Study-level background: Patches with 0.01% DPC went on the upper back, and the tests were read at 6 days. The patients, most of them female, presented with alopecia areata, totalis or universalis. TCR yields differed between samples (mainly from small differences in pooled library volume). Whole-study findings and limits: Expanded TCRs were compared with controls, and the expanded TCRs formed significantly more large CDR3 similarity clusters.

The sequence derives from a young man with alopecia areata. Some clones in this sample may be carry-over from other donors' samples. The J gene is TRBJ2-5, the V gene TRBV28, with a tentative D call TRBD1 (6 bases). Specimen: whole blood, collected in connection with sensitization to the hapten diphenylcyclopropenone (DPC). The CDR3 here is CASTQGGEETQYF. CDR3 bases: TGTGCCAGCACCCAAGGGGGAGAAGAGACCCAGTACTTC.